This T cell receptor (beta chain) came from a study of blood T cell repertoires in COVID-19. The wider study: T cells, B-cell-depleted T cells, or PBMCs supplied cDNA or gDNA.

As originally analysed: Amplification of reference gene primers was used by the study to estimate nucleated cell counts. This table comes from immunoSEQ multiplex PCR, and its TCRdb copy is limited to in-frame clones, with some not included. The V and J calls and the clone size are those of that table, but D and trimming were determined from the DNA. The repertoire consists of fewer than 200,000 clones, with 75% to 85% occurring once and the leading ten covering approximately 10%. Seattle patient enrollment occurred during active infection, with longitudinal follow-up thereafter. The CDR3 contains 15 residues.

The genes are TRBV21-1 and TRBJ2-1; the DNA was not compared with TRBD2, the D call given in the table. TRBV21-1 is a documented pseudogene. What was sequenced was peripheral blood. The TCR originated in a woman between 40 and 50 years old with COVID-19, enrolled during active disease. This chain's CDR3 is CASSNSLAGVNEQFF. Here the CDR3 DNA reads TGTGCCAGCAGCAACTCGTTAGCGGGCGTAAATGAGCAGTTCTTC.